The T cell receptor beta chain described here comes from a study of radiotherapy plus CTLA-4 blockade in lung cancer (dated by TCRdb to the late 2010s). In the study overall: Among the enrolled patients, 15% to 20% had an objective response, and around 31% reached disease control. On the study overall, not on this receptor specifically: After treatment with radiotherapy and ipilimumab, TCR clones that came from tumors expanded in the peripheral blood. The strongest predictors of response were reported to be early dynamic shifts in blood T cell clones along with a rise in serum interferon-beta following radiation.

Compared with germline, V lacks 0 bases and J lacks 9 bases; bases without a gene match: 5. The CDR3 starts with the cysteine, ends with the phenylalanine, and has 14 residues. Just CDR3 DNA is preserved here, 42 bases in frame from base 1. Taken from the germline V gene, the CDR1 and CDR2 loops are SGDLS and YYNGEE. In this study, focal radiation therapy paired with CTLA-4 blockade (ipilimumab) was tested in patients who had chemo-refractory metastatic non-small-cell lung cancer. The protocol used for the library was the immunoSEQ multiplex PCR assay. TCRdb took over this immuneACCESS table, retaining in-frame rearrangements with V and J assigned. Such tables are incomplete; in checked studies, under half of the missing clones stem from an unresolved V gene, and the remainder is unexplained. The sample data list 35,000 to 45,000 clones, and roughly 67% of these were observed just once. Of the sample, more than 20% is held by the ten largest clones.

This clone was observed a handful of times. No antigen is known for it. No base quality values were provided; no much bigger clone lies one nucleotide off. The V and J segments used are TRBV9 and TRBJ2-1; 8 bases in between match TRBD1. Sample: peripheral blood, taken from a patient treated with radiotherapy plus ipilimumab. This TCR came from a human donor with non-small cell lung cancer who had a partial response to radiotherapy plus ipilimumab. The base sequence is TGTGCCAGCAGCGTAGGGACAGGGATTCGTGAGCAGTTCTTC. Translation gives CASSVGTGIREQFF.